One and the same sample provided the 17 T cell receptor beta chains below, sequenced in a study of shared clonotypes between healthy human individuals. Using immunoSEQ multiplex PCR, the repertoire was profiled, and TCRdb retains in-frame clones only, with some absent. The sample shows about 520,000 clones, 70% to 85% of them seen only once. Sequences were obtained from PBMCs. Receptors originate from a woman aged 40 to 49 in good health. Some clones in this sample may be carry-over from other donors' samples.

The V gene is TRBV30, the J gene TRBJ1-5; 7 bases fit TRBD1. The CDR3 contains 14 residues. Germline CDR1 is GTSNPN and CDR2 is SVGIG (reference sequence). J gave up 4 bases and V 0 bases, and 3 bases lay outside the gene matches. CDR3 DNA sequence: TGTGCCTGGAGTGTACAACAGGGGAATCAGCCCCAGCATTTT. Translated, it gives CAWSVQQGNQPQHF.

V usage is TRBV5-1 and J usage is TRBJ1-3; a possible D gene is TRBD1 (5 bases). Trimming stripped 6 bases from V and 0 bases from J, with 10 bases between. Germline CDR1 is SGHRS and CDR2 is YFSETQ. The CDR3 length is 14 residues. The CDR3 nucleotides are TGCGCCAGCAACCCCACAGGCTCTGGAAACACCATATATTTT. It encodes CASNPTGSGNTIYF.

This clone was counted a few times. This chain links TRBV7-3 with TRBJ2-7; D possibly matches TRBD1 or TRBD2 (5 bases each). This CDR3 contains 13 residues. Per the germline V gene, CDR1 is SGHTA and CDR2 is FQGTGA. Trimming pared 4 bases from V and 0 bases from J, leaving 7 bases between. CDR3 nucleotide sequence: TGTGCCAGCAGCTCCGGGGCCTCCTACGAGCAGTACTTC. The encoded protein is CASSSGASYEQYF. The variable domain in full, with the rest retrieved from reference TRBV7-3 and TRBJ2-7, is GAGVSQTPSNKVTEKGKYVELRCDPISGHTALYWYRQSLGQGPEFLIYFQGTGAADDSGLPNDRFFAVRPEGSVSTLKIQRTERGDSAVYLCASSSGASYEQYFGPGTRLTVT.

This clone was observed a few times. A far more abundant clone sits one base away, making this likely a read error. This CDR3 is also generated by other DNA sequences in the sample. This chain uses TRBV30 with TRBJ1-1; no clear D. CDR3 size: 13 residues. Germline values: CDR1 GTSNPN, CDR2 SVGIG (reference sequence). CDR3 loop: CAWEGNMNTEAFF. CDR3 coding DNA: TGTGCCTGGGAGGGAAACATGAACACTGAAGCTTTCTTC.

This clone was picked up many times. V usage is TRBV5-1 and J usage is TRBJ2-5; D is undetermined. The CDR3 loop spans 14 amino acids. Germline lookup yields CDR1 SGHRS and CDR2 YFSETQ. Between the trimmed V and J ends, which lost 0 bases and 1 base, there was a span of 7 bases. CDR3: CASSLDSRQETQYF. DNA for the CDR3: TGCGCCAGCAGCTTGGACAGCCGCCAAGAGACCCAGTACTTC.

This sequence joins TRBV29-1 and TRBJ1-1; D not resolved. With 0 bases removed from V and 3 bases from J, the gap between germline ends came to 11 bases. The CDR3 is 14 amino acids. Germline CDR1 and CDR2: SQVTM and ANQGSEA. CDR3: CSVEEAGRDTEAFF. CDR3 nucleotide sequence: TGCAGCGTTGAAGAGGCAGGTAGGGACACTGAAGCTTTCTTT.

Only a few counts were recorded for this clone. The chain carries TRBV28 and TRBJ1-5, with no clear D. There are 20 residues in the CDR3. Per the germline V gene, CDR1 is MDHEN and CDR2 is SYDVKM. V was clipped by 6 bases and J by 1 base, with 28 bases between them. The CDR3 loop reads CASSLLLALPEPRSNQPQHF. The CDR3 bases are TGTGCCAGCAGCCTCCTTCTTGCCCTCCCTGAACCCCGCAGCAATCAGCCCCAGCATTTT.

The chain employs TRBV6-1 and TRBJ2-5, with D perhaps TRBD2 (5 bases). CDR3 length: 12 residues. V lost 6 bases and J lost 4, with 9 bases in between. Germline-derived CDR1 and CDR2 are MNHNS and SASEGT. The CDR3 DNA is TGTGCCAGCAGAGCGGTGGGAGAGACCCAGTACTTC. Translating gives CASRAVGETQYF.

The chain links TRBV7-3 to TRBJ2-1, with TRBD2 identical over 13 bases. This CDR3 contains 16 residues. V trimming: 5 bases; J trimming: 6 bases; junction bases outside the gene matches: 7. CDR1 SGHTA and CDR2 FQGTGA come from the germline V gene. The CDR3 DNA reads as TGTGCCAGCAGCCGACTACTAGCGGGAGGGCCCAATGAGCAGTTCTTC. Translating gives CASSRLLAGGPNEQFF.

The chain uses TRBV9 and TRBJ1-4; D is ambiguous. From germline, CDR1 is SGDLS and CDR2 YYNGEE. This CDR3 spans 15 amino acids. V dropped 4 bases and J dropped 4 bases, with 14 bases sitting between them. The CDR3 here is CASSPSTGFNEKLFF. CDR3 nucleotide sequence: TGTGCCAGCAGCCCTAGTACGGGGTTTAATGAAAAACTGTTTTTT.

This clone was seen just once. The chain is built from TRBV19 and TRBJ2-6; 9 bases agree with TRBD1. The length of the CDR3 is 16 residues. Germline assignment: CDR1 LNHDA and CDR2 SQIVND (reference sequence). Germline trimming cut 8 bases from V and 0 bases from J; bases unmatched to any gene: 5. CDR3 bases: TGTGCCAGTGGAGGACAGGGGAACTCTGGGGCCAACGTCCTGACTTTC. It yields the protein CASGGQGNSGANVLTF.

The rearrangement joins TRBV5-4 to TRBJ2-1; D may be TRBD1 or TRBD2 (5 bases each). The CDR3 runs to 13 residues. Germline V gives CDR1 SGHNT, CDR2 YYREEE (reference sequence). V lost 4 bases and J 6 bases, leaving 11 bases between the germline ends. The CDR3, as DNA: TGTGCCAGCAGCAACACTAGGGGCAATGAGCAGTTCTTC. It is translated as CASSNTRGNEQFF.

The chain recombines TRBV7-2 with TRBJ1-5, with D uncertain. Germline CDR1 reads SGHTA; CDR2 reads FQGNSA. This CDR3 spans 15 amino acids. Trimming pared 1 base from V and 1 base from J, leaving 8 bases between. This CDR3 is CASSLVTGSNQPQHF. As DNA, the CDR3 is TGTGCCAGCAGCTTAGTGACGGGGAGCAATCAGCCCCAGCATTTT.

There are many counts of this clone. This chain's CDR3 is CAWSVARVAGYTF. CDR3 bases: TGTGCCTGGAGTGTCGCCAGGGTGGCGGGCTACACCTTC. V usage is TRBV30 and J usage is TRBJ1-2; D is perhaps TRBD1 (5 bases). V shed 0 bases and J shed 8 bases, with 13 bases lying between them. CDR1 is GTSNPN and CDR2 is SVGIG in the germline V gene (reference sequence). This CDR3 has 13 amino acids.

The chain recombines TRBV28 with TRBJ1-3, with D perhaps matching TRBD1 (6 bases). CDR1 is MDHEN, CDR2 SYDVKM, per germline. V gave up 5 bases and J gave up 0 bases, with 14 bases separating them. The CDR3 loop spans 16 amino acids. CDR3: CASSPSDRSSGNTIYF. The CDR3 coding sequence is TGTGCCAGCAGTCCCTCGGACAGAAGCTCTGGAAACACCATATATTTT.

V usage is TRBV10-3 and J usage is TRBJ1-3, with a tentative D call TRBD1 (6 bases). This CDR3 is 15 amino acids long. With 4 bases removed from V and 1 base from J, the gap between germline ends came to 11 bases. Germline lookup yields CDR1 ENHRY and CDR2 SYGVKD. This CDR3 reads CAISVGGPSGNTIYF. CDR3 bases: TGTGCCATCAGTGTGGGGGGCCCATCTGGAAACACCATATATTTT.

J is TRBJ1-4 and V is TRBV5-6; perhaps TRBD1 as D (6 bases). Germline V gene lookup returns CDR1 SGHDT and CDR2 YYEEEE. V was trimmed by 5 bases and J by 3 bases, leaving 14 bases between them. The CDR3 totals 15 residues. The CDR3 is CASRSAGTSNEKLFF. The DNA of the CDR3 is TGTGCCAGCAGGTCTGCCGGGACATCTAATGAAAAACTGTTTTTT.